The entry below describes one T cell receptor beta chain. CDR1 is MNHEY, CDR2 SVGEGT, per germline. Trimming took off 7 bases at V and 6 bases at J, with 10 bases between the two ends. There are 12 residues in the CDR3. This sample was taken from a study of T-cell reconstitution after alpha-beta-depleted transplantation in children. Construction of the TCRbeta library involved unique molecular identifiers. TCRdb independently ran MiXCR on the PCR reads; one entry per CDR3 protein. The repertoire holds hundreds of thousands of distinct CDR3 sequences, with 10% as singletons. The V call is TRBV6-2 or TRBV6-3, the J call TRBJ1-5, with D hard to call. The receptor was isolated from a human donor who donated a stem cell graft to a child with acute myeloid leukemia. This specimen was PBMCs from the stem cell graft donor, taken from the stem cell graft. CDR3 nucleotides: TGTGCCAGCACGGCAGGCCCTCAGCCCCAGCATTTT. Amino acids: CASTAGPQPQHF.